This note documents a single T cell receptor beta chain sequence. The CDR3 covers 14 residues. Germline V gene data show CDR1 as SGHDN and CDR2 as FVKESK. The V and J ends lost 3 bases and 4 bases respectively, with 10 bases between them. Sequenced by immunoSEQ multiplex PCR; TCRdb stores in-frame clones only, minus some. The sample lists more than 100,000 clones, 81% seen once, with roughly 9.1% in the top ten. The sample is drawn from a study of blood T cell repertoires in COVID-19. Study overall: Samples representing acute and convalescent COVID-19 were sourced from the United States, Italy and Spain.

The sequenced sample was peripheral blood. This receptor was identified in a woman aged 55-70 years with active or convalescent COVID-19. This rearrangement joins TRBV14 to TRBJ1-5; possibly TRBD1 for D (5 bases). The CDR3 sequence: CASSQAGGNQPQHF. The CDR3 DNA is TGTGCCAGCAGCCAGGCCGGGGGTAATCAGCCCCAGCATTTT.